This T cell receptor beta chain originates from a study of beta chain features in type 1 diabetes. Expressed TCRB transcripts were sequenced because the entire RNA isolate underwent reverse transcription. Clones were read by immunoSEQ multiplex PCR, and TCRdb kept only the in-frame ones, dropping some. Of approximately 330,000 clones in the sample, approximately 9.9% were seen once. The CDR3 has 13 residues. V was trimmed by 4 bases and J by 5 bases, leaving 12 bases between them. Germline V lookup: CDR1 SGHRS, CDR2 YFSETQ. Isolation of CD4+ naive, central memory, regulatory and stem cell-like memory cells was achieved by sorting via CD45RO/CCR7/CD25/CD127/CD95/CD27. As for this clone: Its antigen remains unknown.

Points from the study as a whole: In the patient group, naive, central memory and Treg TCRB repertoires seemed more alike than in the healthy donor group. In cDNA sequencing, cells with high TCR expression could be over-represented.

V is TRBV5-1 and J is TRBJ2-5, with D hard to call. The sample comprised naive CD4+ T cells from blood. This TCR was recovered from a woman in her 30s in good health. The chain's CDR3 is CASSNHSWETQYF. CDR3 DNA: TGCGCCAGCAGCAACCACAGTTGGGAGACCCAGTACTTC.